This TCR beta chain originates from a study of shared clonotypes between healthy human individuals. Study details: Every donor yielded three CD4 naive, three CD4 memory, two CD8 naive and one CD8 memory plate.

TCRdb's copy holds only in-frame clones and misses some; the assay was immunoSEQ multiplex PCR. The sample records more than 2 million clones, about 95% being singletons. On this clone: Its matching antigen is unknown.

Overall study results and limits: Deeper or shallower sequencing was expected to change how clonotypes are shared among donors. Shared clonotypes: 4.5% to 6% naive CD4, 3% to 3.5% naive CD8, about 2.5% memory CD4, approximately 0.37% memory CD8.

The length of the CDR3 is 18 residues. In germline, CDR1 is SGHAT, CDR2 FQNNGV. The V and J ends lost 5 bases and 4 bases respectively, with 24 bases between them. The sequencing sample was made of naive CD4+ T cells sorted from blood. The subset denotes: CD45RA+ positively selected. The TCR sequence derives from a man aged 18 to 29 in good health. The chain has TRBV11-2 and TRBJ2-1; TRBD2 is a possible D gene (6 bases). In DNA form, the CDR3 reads TGTGCCAGCAGCCCGCGGCGGGACTTCTCTCTTTATTACAATGAGCAGTTCTTC. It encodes CASSPRRDFSLYYNEQFF. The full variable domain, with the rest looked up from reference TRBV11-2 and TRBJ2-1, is EAGVAQSPRYKIIEKRQSVAFWCNPISGHATLYWYQQILGQGPKLLIQFQNNGVVDDSQLPKDRFSAERLKGVDSTLKIQPAKLEDSAVYLCASSPRRDFSLYYNEQFFGPGTRLTVL.